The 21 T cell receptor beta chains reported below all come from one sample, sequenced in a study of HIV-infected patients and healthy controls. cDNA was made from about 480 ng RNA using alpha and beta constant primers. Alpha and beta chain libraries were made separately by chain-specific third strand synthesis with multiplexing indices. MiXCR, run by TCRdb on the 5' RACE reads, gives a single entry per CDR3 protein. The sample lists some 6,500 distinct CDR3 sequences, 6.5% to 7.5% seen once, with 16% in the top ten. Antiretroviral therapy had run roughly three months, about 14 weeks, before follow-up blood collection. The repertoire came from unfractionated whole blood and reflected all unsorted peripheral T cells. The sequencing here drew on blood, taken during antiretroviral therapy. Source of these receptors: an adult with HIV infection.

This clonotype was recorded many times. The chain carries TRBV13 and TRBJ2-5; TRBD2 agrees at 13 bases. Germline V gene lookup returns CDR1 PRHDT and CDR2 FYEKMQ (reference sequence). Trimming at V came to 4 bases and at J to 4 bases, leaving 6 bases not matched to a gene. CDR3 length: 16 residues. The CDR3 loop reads CASSSGLAGERETQYF. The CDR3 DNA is TGTGCCAGCAGCTCTGGACTAGCGGGGGAACGAGAGACCCAGTACTTC.

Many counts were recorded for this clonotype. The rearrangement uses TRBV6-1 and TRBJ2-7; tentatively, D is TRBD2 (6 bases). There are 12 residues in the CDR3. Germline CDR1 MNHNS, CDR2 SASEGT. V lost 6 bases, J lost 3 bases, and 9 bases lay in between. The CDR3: CASREGIYEQYF. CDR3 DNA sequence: TGTGCCAGCAGGGAGGGGATCTACGAGCAGTACTTC.

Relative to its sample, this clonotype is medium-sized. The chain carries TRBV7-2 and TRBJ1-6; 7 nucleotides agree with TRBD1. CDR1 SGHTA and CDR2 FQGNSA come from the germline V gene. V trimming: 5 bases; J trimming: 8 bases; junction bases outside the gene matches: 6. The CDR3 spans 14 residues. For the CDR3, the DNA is TGTGCCAGCAGCCGACAGGGCGGAGATTCACCCCTCCACTTT. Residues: CASSRQGGDSPLHF.

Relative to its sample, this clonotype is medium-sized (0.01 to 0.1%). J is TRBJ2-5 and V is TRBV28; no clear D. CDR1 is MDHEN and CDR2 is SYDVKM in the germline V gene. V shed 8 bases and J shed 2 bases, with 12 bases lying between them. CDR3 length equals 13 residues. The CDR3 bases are TGTGCCAGCTGCTTCTTGGGGCAAGAGACCCAGTACTTC. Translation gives CASCFLGQETQYF.

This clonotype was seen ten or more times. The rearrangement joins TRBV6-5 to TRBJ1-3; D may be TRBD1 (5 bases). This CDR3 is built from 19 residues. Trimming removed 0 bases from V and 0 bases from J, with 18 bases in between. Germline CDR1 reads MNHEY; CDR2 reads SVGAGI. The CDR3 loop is CASSYSTHNGAISGNTIYF. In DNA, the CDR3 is TGTGCCAGCAGTTACTCGACGCACAACGGGGCGATCTCTGGAAACACCATATATTTT.

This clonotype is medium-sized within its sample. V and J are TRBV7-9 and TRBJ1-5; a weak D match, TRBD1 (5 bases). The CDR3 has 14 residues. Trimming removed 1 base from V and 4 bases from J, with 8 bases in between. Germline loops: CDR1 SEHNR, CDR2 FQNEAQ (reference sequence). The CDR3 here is CASSLGGTNQPQHF. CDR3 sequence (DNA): TGTGCCAGCAGCTTAGGGGGGACTAATCAGCCCCAGCATTTT.

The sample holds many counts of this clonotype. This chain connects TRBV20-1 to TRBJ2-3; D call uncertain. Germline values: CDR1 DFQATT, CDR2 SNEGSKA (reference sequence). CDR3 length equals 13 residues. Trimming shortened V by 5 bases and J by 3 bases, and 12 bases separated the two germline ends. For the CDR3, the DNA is TGCAGTGCTCACCACCCCCCTACAGATACGCAGTATTTT. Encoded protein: CSAHHPPTDTQYF.

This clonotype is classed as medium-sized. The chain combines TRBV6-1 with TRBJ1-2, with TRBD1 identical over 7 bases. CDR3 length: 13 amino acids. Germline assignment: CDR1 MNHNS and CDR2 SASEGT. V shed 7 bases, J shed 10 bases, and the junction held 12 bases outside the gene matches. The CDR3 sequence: CASTGRQGHFYTF. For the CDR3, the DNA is TGTGCCAGCACTGGGAGACAGGGACATTTCTACACCTTC.

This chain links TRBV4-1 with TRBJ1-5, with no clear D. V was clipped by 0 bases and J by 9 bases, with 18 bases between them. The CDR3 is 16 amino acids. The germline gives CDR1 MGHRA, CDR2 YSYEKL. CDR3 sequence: CASSQDKDHFWGPQHF. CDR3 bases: TGCGCCAGCAGCCAAGATAAGGACCATTTCTGGGGGCCCCAGCATTTT.

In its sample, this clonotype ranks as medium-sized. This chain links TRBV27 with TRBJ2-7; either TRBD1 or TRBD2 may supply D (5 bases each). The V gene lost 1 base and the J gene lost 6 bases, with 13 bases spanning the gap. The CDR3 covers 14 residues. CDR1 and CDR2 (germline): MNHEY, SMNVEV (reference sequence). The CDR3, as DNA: TGTGCCAGCAGTTTATTGGGGGTGCCTATCGAGCAGTACTTC. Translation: CASSLLGVPIEQYF.

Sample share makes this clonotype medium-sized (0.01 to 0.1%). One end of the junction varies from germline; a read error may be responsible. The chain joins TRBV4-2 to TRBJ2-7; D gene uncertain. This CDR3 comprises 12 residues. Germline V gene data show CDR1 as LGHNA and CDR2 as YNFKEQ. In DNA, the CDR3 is TGTGCCAGCAGCCAAGGGGCAGCTAGTATGGACTTC. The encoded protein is CASSQGAASMDF.

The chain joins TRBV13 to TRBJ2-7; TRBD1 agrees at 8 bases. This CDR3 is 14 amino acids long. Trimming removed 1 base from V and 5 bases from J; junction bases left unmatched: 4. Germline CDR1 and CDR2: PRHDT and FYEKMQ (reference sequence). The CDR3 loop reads CASSLVQGAHEQYF. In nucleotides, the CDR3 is TGTGCCAGCAGCTTAGTGCAGGGGGCACACGAGCAGTACTTC.

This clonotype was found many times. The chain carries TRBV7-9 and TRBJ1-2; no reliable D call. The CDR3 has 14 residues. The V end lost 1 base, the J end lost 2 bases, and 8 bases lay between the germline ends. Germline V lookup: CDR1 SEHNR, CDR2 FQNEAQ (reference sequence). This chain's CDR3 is CASSLVTTNYGYTF. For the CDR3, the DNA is TGTGCCAGCAGCTTAGTAACGACCAACTATGGCTACACCTTC.

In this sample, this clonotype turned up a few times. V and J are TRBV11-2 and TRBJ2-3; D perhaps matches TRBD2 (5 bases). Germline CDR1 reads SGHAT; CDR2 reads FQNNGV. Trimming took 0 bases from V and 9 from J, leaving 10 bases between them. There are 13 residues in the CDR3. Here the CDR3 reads CASSLDRLNTQYF. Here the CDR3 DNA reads TGTGCCAGCAGCTTAGATCGACTAAACACGCAGTATTTT.

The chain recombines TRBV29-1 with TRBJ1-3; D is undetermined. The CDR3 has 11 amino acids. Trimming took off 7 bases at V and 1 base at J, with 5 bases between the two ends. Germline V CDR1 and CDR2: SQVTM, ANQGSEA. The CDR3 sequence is CSAGSGNTIYF. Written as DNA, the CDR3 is TGCAGCGCCGGATCTGGAAACACCATATATTTT.

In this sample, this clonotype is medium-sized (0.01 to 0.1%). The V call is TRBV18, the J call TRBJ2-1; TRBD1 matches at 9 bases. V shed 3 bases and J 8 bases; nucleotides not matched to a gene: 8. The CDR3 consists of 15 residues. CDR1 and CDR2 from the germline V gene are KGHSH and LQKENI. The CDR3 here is CASSPGTGKGDEQFF. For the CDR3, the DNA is TGTGCCAGCTCACCTGGGACAGGGAAAGGAGATGAGCAGTTCTTC. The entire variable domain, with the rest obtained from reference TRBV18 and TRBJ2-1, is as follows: NAGVMQNPRHLVRRRGQEARLRCSPMKGHSHVYWYRQLPEEGLKFMVYLQKENIIDESGMPKERFSAEFPKEGPSILRIQQVVRGDSAAYFCASSPGTGKGDEQFFGPGTRLTVL.

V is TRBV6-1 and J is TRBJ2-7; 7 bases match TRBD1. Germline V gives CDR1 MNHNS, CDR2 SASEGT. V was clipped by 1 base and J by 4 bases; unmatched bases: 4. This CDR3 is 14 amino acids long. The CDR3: CASSEGGGGYEQYF. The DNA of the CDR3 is TGTGCCAGCAGTGAAGGAGGGGGCGGGTACGAGCAGTACTTC.

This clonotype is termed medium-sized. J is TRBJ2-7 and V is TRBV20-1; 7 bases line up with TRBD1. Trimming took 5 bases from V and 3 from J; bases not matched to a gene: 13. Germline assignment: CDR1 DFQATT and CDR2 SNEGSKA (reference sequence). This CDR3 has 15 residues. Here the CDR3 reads CSAWDSLSPFYEQYF. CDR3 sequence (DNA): TGCAGTGCTTGGGACAGTCTATCACCTTTCTACGAGCAGTACTTC.

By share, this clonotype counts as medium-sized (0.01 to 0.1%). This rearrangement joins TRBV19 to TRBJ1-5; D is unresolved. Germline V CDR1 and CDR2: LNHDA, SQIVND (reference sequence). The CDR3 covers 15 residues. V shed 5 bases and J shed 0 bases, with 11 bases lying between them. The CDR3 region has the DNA TGTGCCAGTAGTTTCAATGGCCATAGCAATCAGCCCCAGCATTTT. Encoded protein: CASSFNGHSNQPQHF.

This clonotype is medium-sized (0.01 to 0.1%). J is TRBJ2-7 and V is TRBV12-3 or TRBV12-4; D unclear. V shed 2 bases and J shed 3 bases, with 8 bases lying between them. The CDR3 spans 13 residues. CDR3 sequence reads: CASSLTSSYEQYF. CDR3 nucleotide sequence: TGTGCCAGCAGTTTAACCAGCAGCTACGAGCAGTACTTC.

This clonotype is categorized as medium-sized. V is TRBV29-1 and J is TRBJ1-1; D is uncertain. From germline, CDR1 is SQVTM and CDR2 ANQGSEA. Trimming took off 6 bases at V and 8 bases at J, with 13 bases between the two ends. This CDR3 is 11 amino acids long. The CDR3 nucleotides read TGCAGCGTGGCCCCTGGGCAGGAAGCTTTCTTT. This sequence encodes CSVAPGQEAFF.